This TCR beta chain was captured in a study of T-cell reconstitution after alpha-beta-depleted transplantation in children. Study outcomes and limitations: In patients about two months after transplant, alpha-beta T cells reportedly arose from several hundred expanded graft clones.

Germline values: CDR1 SGHRS, CDR2 YFSETQ. V was pared by 3 bases and J by 4 bases, with 14 bases between. The CDR3 has 15 amino acids. This clonotype was observed a single time. Antigen specificity is unknown. Unique molecular identifiers were incorporated into the prepared TCRbeta library. TCRdb redid the calling of the PCR reads with MiXCR, one entry per CDR3 protein. The sample has about 980,000 distinct CDR3 sequences, about 29% seen once. The sequenced sample was PBMCs, mostly from graft donor cells, obtained 360 days after TCRalphabeta/CD19-depleted stem cell transplant. This receptor was obtained from a boy younger than two who had a stem cell transplant for SCID, so the T cells may come from the graft donor. The V gene is TRBV5-1, the J gene TRBJ2-1; no definite D call. The CDR3 spells CASSSQLTAYNEQFF. The CDR3 DNA is TGCGCCAGCAGCTCTCAGTTGACTGCGTACAATGAGCAGTTCTTC.